The entry below describes one T cell receptor beta chain. TCRdb's table, derived via immunoSEQ multiplex PCR, lists solely in-frame clones and lacks some. Seen here are 310,000 or so clones, about 90% observed once, and the top ten hold 11%. The Seattle patients joined while their infection was active and were tracked longitudinally afterward. The CDR3 has 14 residues. Looked up from germline, CDR1 is SGHTA and CDR2 is FQGNSA. The V gene lost 1 base and the J gene lost 2 bases, with 9 bases spanning the gap. This entry belongs to a study of blood T cell repertoires in COVID-19. Study-level background: Acute and convalescent COVID-19 samples came from the United States, Italy and Spain.

Sequenced input: peripheral blood. The chain links TRBV7-2 to TRBJ2-7; D uncertain. This sequence originates from a woman aged 25 to 39 with COVID-19, enrolled during active disease. As DNA, the CDR3 is TGTGCCAGCAGCTTAGGTCATGGCACCTACGAGCAGTACTTC. Translating it yields CASSLGHGTYEQYF.